Listed below are T cell receptor beta chains from one sample, sequenced in a study of beta chain features in type 1 diabetes. This table comes from immunoSEQ multiplex PCR, and its TCRdb copy is limited to in-frame clones, with some not included. The sample carries about 170,000 clones, around 7.8% recorded once. The sequencing sample was made of central memory CD4+ T cells from blood. Source of these receptors: a woman aged 40 to 50 with type 1 diabetes. CDR3s include the opening cysteine and the closing phenylalanine or tryptophan. A D gene is named only where the DNA matches it firmly. For some rows the clone size is stated as once, few or many, or as a class when expanded; others skip it.

16 . TRBJ1-1 . TRBV9 CASSVGMRPVNTEAFF TGTGCCAGCAGCGTAGGAATGCGCCCCGTGAACACTGAAGCTTTCTTT
12 few TRBJ1-2 . TRBV5-6 CASSQISGGYTF TGTGCCAGCAGCCAGATCAGCGGGGGCTACACCTTC
15 . TRBJ2-2 TRBD1 TRBV2 CATTPGQLNTGELFF TGTGCCACGACGCCGGGACAGCTTAACACCGGGGAGCTGTTTTTT
13 few TRBJ1-5 . TRBV29-1 CSVEGQYDQPQHF TGCAGCGTCGAAGGACAGTACGATCAGCCCCAGCATTTT
14 . TRBJ1-1 . TRBV10-3 CAISENGLNTEAFF TGTGCCATCAGTGAGAATGGGCTGAACACTGAAGCTTTCTTT
15 few TRBJ2-1 TRBD1 TRBV30 CAWRAGTGKRNEQFF TGTGCCTGGAGAGCTGGGACAGGGAAACGTAATGAGCAGTTCTTC
13 . TRBJ1-2 . TRBV19 CASRDTASYGYTF TGTGCCAGTAGGGACACAGCGTCTTACGGCTACACCTTC
13 . TRBJ2-3 TRBD1 TRBV6-6 CASGRGPSDTQYF TGTGCCAGCGGCAGGGGGCCATCCGATACGCAGTATTTT
14 few TRBJ2-3 . TRBV18 CASSPTGRTDTQYF TGTGCCAGCTCACCGACAGGACGCACAGATACGCAGTATTTT
14 . TRBJ2-7 TRBD1 TRBV30 CAWSAGQGLGEQYF TGTGCCTGGAGTGCGGGACAGGGGTTGGGGGAGCAGTACTTC
13 few TRBJ1-2 . TRBV27 CASSQTGLRGYTF TGTGCCAGCAGCCAAACAGGGCTTCGTGGCTACACCTTC
12 . TRBJ2-7 TRBD1 TRBV7-2 CASSRDRGLQYF TGTGCCAGCAGCCGGGACAGGGGTCTACAGTACTTC
16 few TRBJ1-5 . TRBV23-1 CASSQSRGKSNQPQHF TGCGCCAGCAGTCAATCGAGGGGGAAGAGCAATCAGCCCCAGCATTTT
13 few TRBJ2-7 . TRBV28 CASSGTPDYEQYF TGTGCCAGCAGCGGGACTCCAGACTACGAGCAGTACTTC
14 few TRBJ2-7 . TRBV7-3 CASSLISREAEQYF TGTGCCAGCAGCTTAATCAGCCGAGAGGCAGAGCAGTACTTC
12 . TRBJ1-1 . TRBV27 CASSGLATEAFF TGTGCCAGCTCAGGGCTGGCAACTGAAGCTTTCTTT
15 . TRBJ1-1 . TRBV5-1 CASSLAGQNHLEAFF TGCGCCAGCAGCTTGGCAGGACAGAACCACTTGGAAGCTTTCTTT
13 . TRBJ2-1 . TRBV4-1 CASSQVRADEQFF TGCGCCAGCAGCCAAGTCAGGGCCGATGAGCAGTTCTTC
15 few TRBJ2-3 . TRBV21-1 CASRASGLVSDTQYF TGTGCCAGCAGAGCGTCCGGACTAGTGTCAGATACGCAGTATTTT
12 few TRBJ1-2 . TRBV30 CAWSEGAYGYTF TGTGCCTGGAGTGAAGGGGCCTATGGCTACACCTTC
15 few TRBJ1-5 . TRBV16 CASSQEGRSNQPQHF TGTGCCAGCAGCCAGGAGGGGAGGAGCAATCAGCCCCAGCATTTT
13 few TRBJ2-5 . TRBV6-6 CASRPGGKETQYF TGTGCCAGCAGGCCCGGAGGTAAAGAGACCCAGTACTTC
14 many TRBJ1-2 TRBD1 TRBV29-1 CSVATGGTSYGYTF TGCAGCGTTGCAACAGGGGGCACGAGCTATGGCTACACCTTC
14 . TRBJ2-7 . TRBV15 CATSRRSSPGEQYF TGTGCCACCAGCAGACGCTCGAGTCCGGGGGAGCAGTACTTC
13 few TRBJ1-5 . TRBV18 CASSPGGSQPQHF TGTGCCAGCTCACCGGGGGGAAGTCAGCCCCAGCATTTT
14 many TRBJ1-4 TRBD1 TRBV28 CASRGQEINEKLFF TGTGCCAGCAGAGGACAGGAGATTAATGAAAAACTGTTTTTT
15 . TRBJ2-5 . TRBV4-1 CASSQVIGTRETQYF TGCGCCAGCAGCCAAGTGATAGGTACGCGGGAGACCCAGTACTTC
14 many TRBJ1-4 TRBD1 TRBV5-6 CASSLLQGGEKLFF TGTGCCAGCAGCTTGTTACAGGGGGGCGAAAAACTGTTTTTT
14 few TRBJ2-5 TRBD1 TRBV6-5 CASSYSNRGKTQYF TGTGCCAGCAGTTACTCTAACAGGGGGAAGACCCAGTACTTC
13 few TRBJ2-7 TRBD1 TRBV5-5 CASSSGTAIEQYF TGTGCCAGCAGCTCCGGGACAGCTATCGAGCAGTACTTC
15 few TRBJ1-5 . TRBV5-6 CASSLRRRASQPQHF TGTGCCAGCAGCTTGCGGAGACGAGCGAGTCAGCCCCAGCATTTT
15 . TRBJ1-1 TRBD1 TRBV6-5 CASSYSAGGNTEAFF TGTGCCAGCAGTTACTCAGCAGGGGGGAACACTGAAGCTTTCTTT
15 few TRBJ1-2 . TRBV9 CASSVGGDSSYGYTF TGTGCCAGCAGCGTAGGGGGGGACTCCAGCTATGGCTACACCTTC
18 few TRBJ2-1 TRBD1 TRBV9 CASSVASMRQGTHNEQFF TGTGCCAGCAGCGTAGCAAGTATGAGACAGGGCACCCACAATGAGCAGTTCTTC
14 few TRBJ2-3 . TRBV7-2 CASSQGLKGDTQYF TGTGCCAGCAGCCAAGGACTCAAGGGAGATACGCAGTATTTT
17 few TRBJ2-3 TRBD2 TRBV4-3 CASSQDTGGVNTDTQYF TGCGCCAGCAGCCAAGATACCGGGGGGGTAAACACAGATACGCAGTATTTT
15 . TRBJ2-5 . TRBV9 CASSVGRTISETQYF TGTGCCAGCAGCGTAGGGCGGACTATATCGGAGACCCAGTACTTC
14 many TRBJ2-2 TRBD1 TRBV6-5 CASSWDSLTGELFF TGTGCCAGCAGCTGGGACAGCCTCACCGGGGAGCTGTTTTTT
16 few TRBJ2-6 . TRBV28 CASIPAEGSGANVLTF TGTGCCAGCATTCCCGCGGAGGGTTCCGGGGCCAACGTCCTGACTTTC
18 . TRBJ2-3 TRBD2 TRBV28 CASRPGGLAGDFTDTQYF TGTGCCAGCAGACCAGGCGGACTAGCGGGGGACTTCACAGATACGCAGTATTTT
17 few TRBJ2-3 TRBD1 TRBV14 CASSQGKRDRDTDTQYF TGTGCCAGCAGCCAAGGAAAGAGGGACAGGGACACAGATACGCAGTATTTT
12 few TRBJ2-7 TRBD2 TRBV5-4 CASSSRGGEQYF TGTGCCAGCAGCTCACGGGGGGGCGAGCAGTACTTC
14 few TRBJ1-6 . TRBV6-5 CASTATRHNSPLHF TGTGCCAGCACCGCTACCCGTCACAATTCACCCCTCCACTTT
14 . TRBJ2-7 TRBD2 TRBV6-6 CASSLSGGQGEQYF TGTGCCAGCAGTCTTAGCGGGGGTCAGGGCGAGCAGTACTTC
15 few TRBJ1-2 TRBD1 TRBV15 CATSRDRDRIYGYTF TGTGCCACCAGCAGAGATCGGGACAGGATCTATGGCTACACCTTC
14 . TRBJ1-2 TRBD1 TRBV5-4 CASSLSQGVHGYTF TGTGCCAGCAGCTTGAGTCAGGGGGTCCATGGCTACACCTTC
15 . TRBJ1-5 . TRBV19 CASSTPGEWGQPQHF TGTGCCAGTAGTACCCCAGGGGAATGGGGTCAGCCCCAGCATTTT
15 many TRBJ1-4 TRBD1 TRBV9 CASSVGTATNEKLFF TGTGCCAGCAGCGTCGGGACAGCAACTAATGAAAAACTGTTTTTT
16 . TRBJ1-2 . TRBV18 CASSLYTSTDFYGYTF TGTGCCAGCTCACTCTATACCTCGACTGATTTCTATGGCTACACCTTC
15 once TRBJ2-6 . TRBV5-1 CASSRTISGANVLTF TGCGCCAGCAGCCGAACTATTTCTGGGGCCAACGTCCTGACTTTC
15 few TRBJ2-1 TRBD1 TRBV9 CASSPLTGGIDEQFF TGTGCCAGCAGCCCACTGACAGGGGGTATCGATGAGCAGTTCTTC
17 . TRBJ1-1 TRBD1 TRBV19 CASSIGKPGQGRTEAFF TGTGCCAGTAGTATAGGGAAACCGGGACAGGGACGGACTGAAGCTTTCTTT
14 . TRBJ2-5 TRBD1 TRBV29-1 CSVSGGTGWETQYF TGCAGCGTTTCTGGGGGGACAGGTTGGGAGACCCAGTACTTC
14 few TRBJ2-2 . TRBV18 CASSPGLDTGELFF TGTGCCAGCTCACCAGGGCTGGACACCGGGGAGCTGTTTTTT